This T cell receptor (beta chain) was obtained from a study of blood T cell repertoires in COVID-19. Across the whole study: Specimens from acute and convalescent COVID-19 originated in the United States, Italy and Spain. PBMCs, B-cell-depleted T cells, or T cells were the source of the cDNA or gDNA that made up the material.

Original handling: Estimates of nucleated cell counts were drawn from the amplification of reference gene primers. Data came from immunoSEQ multiplex PCR; TCRdb stores just in-frame clones and leaves some out. V, J and clone size were drawn from that table, and D and trimming were deduced from the DNA. The sample records fewer than 100,000 clones, about four fifths being singletons. With 0 bases removed from V and 4 bases from J, the gap between germline ends came to 15 bases. Germline values: CDR1 MNHNS, CDR2 SASEGT. This CDR3 comprises 16 residues. This clone was seen only a few times. The sequenced sample consisted of peripheral blood. The chain is built from TRBV6-1 and TRBJ1-2; the D gene is possibly TRBD1 (6 bases). The receptor was isolated from a man in his 70s with acute or convalescent COVID-19. The CDR3 sequence is CASSEAWGGALYGYTF. CDR3 nucleotides: TGTGCCAGCAGTGAAGCATGGGGGGGGGCTCTCTATGGCTACACCTTC.